Here is one T cell receptor (beta chain) with its context. What it binds is unknown. PCR involved 60 Vbeta and 13 Jbeta primers. The table came from immunoSEQ multiplex PCR; TCRdb's copy has only in-frame clones and leaves some out. The data contain some 100,000 clones, roughly 77% of them singletons. This sample was taken from a study of cytomegalovirus exposure and HLA in healthy donors. Broader study findings: The authors later found HLA-associated TCR beta chains more clonally expanded than equally common others. A few of the chains that were CMV-associated were confirmed in vitro to be specific for CMV antigens.

Germline CDR1 is GTSNPN and CDR2 is SVGIG (reference sequence). V lost 0 bases, J lost 2 bases, and 7 bases lay in between. The CDR3 spans 13 residues. V is TRBV30 and J is TRBJ2-5, with D possibly being TRBD2 (6 bases). This receptor was identified in a man aged 45-65 years in good health and CMV-seropositive. The source material was PBMCs. The CDR3 loop reads CAWSVGLQETQYF. The CDR3 DNA reads TGTGCCTGGAGTGTGGGACTTCAAGAGACCCAGTACTTC. The full variable domain, its missing parts supplied by reference TRBV30 and TRBJ2-5, is SQTIHQWPATLVQPVGSPLSLECTVEGTSNPNLYWYRQAAGRGLQLLFYSVGIGQISSEVPQNLSASRPQDRQFILSSKKLLLSDSGFYLCAWSVGLQETQYFGPGTRLLVL.